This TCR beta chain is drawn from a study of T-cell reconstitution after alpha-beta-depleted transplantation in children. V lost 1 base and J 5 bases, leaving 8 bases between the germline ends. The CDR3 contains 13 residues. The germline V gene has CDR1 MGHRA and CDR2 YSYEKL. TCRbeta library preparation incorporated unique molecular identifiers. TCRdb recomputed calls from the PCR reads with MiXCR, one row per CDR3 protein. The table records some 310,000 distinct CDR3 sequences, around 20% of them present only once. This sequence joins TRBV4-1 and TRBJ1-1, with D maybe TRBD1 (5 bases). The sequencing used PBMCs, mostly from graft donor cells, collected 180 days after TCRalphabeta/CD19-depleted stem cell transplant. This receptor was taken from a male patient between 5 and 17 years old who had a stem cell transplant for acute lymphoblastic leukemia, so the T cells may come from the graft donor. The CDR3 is CASSQGTRTEAFF. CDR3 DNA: TGCGCCAGCAGCCAAGGGACAAGGACTGAAGCTTTCTTT.